This TCR beta chain appears in the sequencing data of a study of T cell repertoires in cytomegalovirus infection (dated by TCRdb to the late 2010s). About the investigation overall: Alongside well-studied HLA-B-restricted epitopes, the peptide stimulations were aimed at recently identified HLA-C-restricted CMV epitopes, whose presentation resists viral immunomodulation. Donor HLA type was relevant to the analysis, because carriage of CMV infection together with the matching HLA type was indicated by public TCR beta signatures.

Overall results and qualifications from the work: The ex vivo response was dominated by HLA-C-restricted CMV-specific TCR beta clonotypes, and the single most frequent clonotype in two of eight donors was supplied by these HLA-C-restricted clonotypes. Carriers of CMV infection plus the relevant HLA type were discriminated by the cumulative frequency of public TCR beta family members in the study cohort and in an independent roughly 400-donor cohort.

This clonotype has a handful of counts. Which antigen it targets is not known. It has no much larger one-base neighbor in the sample; base qualities were not kept. The cysteine opens and the phenylalanine closes a CDR3 of 14 amino acids. Solely the CDR3 DNA is kept, with 42 bases framed from the first base. V is pared back by 0 bases and J by 6 bases, with 12 bases lying between the germline termini. From the germline V gene, CDR1 is SGHRS and CDR2 is YFSETQ. This sample's treatment or condition label indicates: in vitro stimulation with specific CMV peptide epitopes to enrich CMV-specific T cells. Instrument used: Illumina HiSeq 1500. TCRdb's own reprocessing of the public reads used fastp at Q25 and MiXCR and kept productive beta chains. Rows with one shared CDR3 protein collapse into an entry with the most common genes and DNA. For this sample the table gives some 940,000 distinct CDR3 sequences, of which approximately 30% were detected only once. Of the sample, roughly 13% falls within the top ten clones.

The V and J genes are TRBV5-1 and TRBJ1-1, and the D gene may be TRBD1, 5 bases matching. Sequences were derived from cultured CD8+ T cells from PBMCs, sampled from culture after CMV antigen stimulation. The TCR comes from a human donor in good health (CMV status not recorded). Some clones in this sample may be carry-over from other donors' samples. CDR3 reads: CASSLGQAGPEAFF. The DNA sequence is as follows: TGCGCCAGCAGCTTGGGCCAGGCAGGGCCTGAAGCTTTCTTT.